The source of this T cell receptor beta chain is a study of blood T cell dynamics during melanoma immunotherapy. Study-level information: Patients with metastatic melanoma got pembrolizumab or nivolumab-ipilimumab as first-line care.

Described time point: pre-treatment baseline. Samples come from before therapy and from week 3 after the first blockade cycle. TCRdb's table, derived via immunoSEQ multiplex PCR, lists solely in-frame clones and lacks some. This sample has approximately 9,700 clones, with about 87% found just once. CDR3 length: 14 residues. Looked up from germline, CDR1 is SNHLY and CDR2 is FYNNEI. The V end lost 5 bases, the J end lost 5 bases, and 13 bases lay between the germline ends. The clonotype comes from a human donor with melanoma. This chain links TRBV2 with TRBJ1-5; a possible D gene is TRBD1 (6 bases). Sample: blood, taken from a patient treated with checkpoint blockade. This chain's CDR3 is CASSQDRKDQPQHF. DNA for the CDR3: TGTGCCAGCAGTCAGGACAGAAAGGATCAGCCCCAGCATTTT.